The rows below give T cell receptor beta chains drawn from one sample of a study of siplizumab effects on memory and regulatory T cells. Sequenced by immunoSEQ multiplex PCR; TCRdb stores in-frame clones only, minus some. The data contain approximately 94,000 clones, approximately 93% of them singletons. The material sequenced was CD8+ T cells sorted from blood. The origin of the receptors is a human donor in good health. CDR3s include the opening cysteine and the closing phenylalanine or tryptophan. D genes are given only for firm matches. Size values are once, few and many counts, or a class for expanded clones, and some rows have none.

cdr3_nt cdr3_aa clone_size j_call d_call v_call
TGTGCCAGCAAGCTAGCGGGGGGCCAGGAGACCCAGTACTTC CASKLAGGQETQYF - TRBJ2-5 TRBD2 TRBV27
TGTGCCAGTAGTGCAAGCGGCAGGGGGCCGAAAAACACTGAAGCTTTCTTT CASSASGRGPKNTEAFF - TRBJ1-1 TRBD1 TRBV19
TGTGCCAGCAGCGGAGGGACGAAATATGGCTACACCTTC CASSGGTKYGYTF - TRBJ1-2 - TRBV9
TGCAGCGTTGAAGACGGGAGAATCTACGAGCAGTACTTC CSVEDGRIYEQYF - TRBJ2-7 - TRBV29-1
TGTGCCAGCAGTTTAGCAGACAGGCCCCAAGAGACCCAGTACTTC CASSLADRPQETQYF once TRBJ2-5 - TRBV27
TGCAGCGTTACAGGGGGCCTCGACTACGAGCAGTACTTC CSVTGGLDYEQYF - TRBJ2-7 TRBD1 TRBV29-1
TGTGCCACCAGCAGAGATTTTCAGGGGCTGAACACCGGGGAGCTGTTTTTT CATSRDFQGLNTGELFF - TRBJ2-2 - TRBV15
TGCGCCAGCAGCTTGAGGCCGGGACAGAGCCTACAAGAGACCCAGTACTTC CASSLRPGQSLQETQYF - TRBJ2-5 TRBD1 TRBV5-1
TGTGCCAGCAGTTTGTATCGGGACTCGACCTACAATGAGCAGTTCTTC CASSLYRDSTYNEQFF - TRBJ2-1 - TRBV28
TGCGCCAGCAGTCCCTCGAGACTAGCGGGTTCCTACGAGCAGTACTTC CASSPSRLAGSYEQYF - TRBJ2-7 TRBD2 TRBV10-1
TGCGCCAGCAGCCGAGAGGACAGGGAAAATCAGCCCCAGCATTTT CASSREDRENQPQHF few TRBJ1-5 TRBD1 TRBV4-1
TGTGCCAGCAGCCAAGACAAGAGCATGAACACTGAAGCTTTCTTT CASSQDKSMNTEAFF - TRBJ1-1 - TRBV4-2
TGCAGCGCTTCCCCCCAAATAAGCAATGAGCAGTTCTTC CSASPQISNEQFF - TRBJ2-1 - TRBV29-1
TGTGCCAGCAGCTTAGACCCAGCGGGAGTGTACAATGAGCAGTTCTTC CASSLDPAGVYNEQFF - TRBJ2-1 TRBD2 TRBV13
TGTGCCAGCAGGGTTCTAGCGGGAGGAGTCGGAGATACGCAGTATTTT CASRVLAGGVGDTQYF - TRBJ2-3 TRBD2 TRBV2
TGTGCTAGCAGCTTAACTAGCGGGGTCGGGGAGACCCAGTACTTC CASSLTSGVGETQYF - TRBJ2-5 TRBD2 TRBV7-7
TGCGCCAGCAGCCAAGTCGGTTCCAGTGCTAACACTGAAGCTTTCTTT CASSQVGSSANTEAFF - TRBJ1-1 - TRBV4-1
TGTGCCAGCAGTCCGGTCGTCGTGGATGAGCAGTTCTTC CASSPVVVDEQFF few TRBJ2-1 - TRBV27
TGTGCCAGCAGCTTACTAGAGTTCGGCTACGAGCAGTACTTC CASSLLEFGYEQYF - TRBJ2-7 - TRBV7-9
TGCGCCAGCAGCCAACTGGGACAGACCACCGGGGAGCTGTTTTTT CASSQLGQTTGELFF - TRBJ2-2 TRBD1 TRBV4-1
TGTGCCAGCATTAAAGGACTGGTCTCTGGAAACACCATATATTTT CASIKGLVSGNTIYF - TRBJ1-3 - TRBV6-1
TGTGCCAGCAGCCCTCAAATACTGACAGGGAATGAGCAGTTCTTC CASSPQILTGNEQFF - TRBJ2-1 TRBD1 TRBV7-9
TGTGCCAGCAGTGTAGGAGCAGATCCAAATTCACCCCTCCACTTT CASSVGADPNSPLHF - TRBJ1-6 - TRBV2
TGTGCCAGTAGTATTTATTCTGCGAACACTGAAGCTTTCTTT CASSIYSANTEAFF - TRBJ1-1 - TRBV19
TGTGCCAGCAGCTGGACAGGGCAGACCGGGGAGCTGTTTTTT CASSWTGQTGELFF - TRBJ2-2 TRBD1 TRBV7-9
TGTGCCAGTAGTATTTCTAGCGGCGGTGAGCAGTTCTTC CASSISSGGEQFF few TRBJ2-1 TRBD2 TRBV19
TGTGCCAGCGGGGGGACTAGCGGGAGTGCAGATACGCAGTATTTT CASGGTSGSADTQYF - TRBJ2-3 TRBD2 TRBV2
TGTGCCAGCAGCCTCGGGGCTTCGGAGACCCAGTACTTC CASSLGASETQYF - TRBJ2-5 - TRBV6-5
TGTGCCTGGAGTGTCGGAGGCAGGGGTTATGGCTACACCTTC CAWSVGGRGYGYTF - TRBJ1-2 - TRBV30
TGTGCCAGCAGTTACTCGAGCGATGCAGGGCACTTCACGGCTTTCTTT CASSYSSDAGHFTAFF - TRBJ1-1 - TRBV6-5
TGTGCCAGCAGCCTGGGACCGGGCGAGCAGTACTTC CASSLGPGEQYF - TRBJ2-7 - TRBV7-9
TGCGCCAGCAGCGCCGGGACAGGGGTTGAGTGGGGCACTGAAGCTTTCTTT CASSAGTGVEWGTEAFF - TRBJ1-1 TRBD1 TRBV4-1
TGTGCCAGCAGCCCTTTCACTAGCGGGGCATACAATGAGCAGTTCTTC CASSPFTSGAYNEQFF - TRBJ2-1 TRBD2 TRBV9
TGTGCCTGGAGTGAATTAGCGGGAGGGCTGGATACGCAGTATTTT CAWSELAGGLDTQYF - TRBJ2-3 TRBD2 TRBV30
TGTGCCAGCAGCTTGATGACCGGGGGGGCCGATGAGCAGTTCTTC CASSLMTGGADEQFF - TRBJ2-1 TRBD2 TRBV5-6
TGTGCCAGCAGCTTTCTTGGGGACAGAGGGCACAATGAGCAGTTCTTC CASSFLGDRGHNEQFF - TRBJ2-1 TRBD1 TRBV5-4
TGTGCCAGCAAAGGTAGCGGGTCTAGCACAGATACGCAGTATTTT CASKGSGSSTDTQYF - TRBJ2-3 TRBD2 TRBV2
TGTGCCAGTAGTGCCCGGGACAGGGGATTGAACACTGAAGCTTTCTTT CASSARDRGLNTEAFF - TRBJ1-1 TRBD1 TRBV19
TGTGCCTGGAACATGGGGTCGTTTGCTTCTGAGCAGTTCTTC CAWNMGSFASEQFF - TRBJ2-1 - TRBV30
TGTGCCAGCAGTTTAAGCTGGTCGGGGGGTAACTATGGCTACACCTTC CASSLSWSGGNYGYTF - TRBJ1-2 - TRBV27
TGCGCCAGCAGCCCGTCTAGCGGAGGCCCCTACGAGCAGTACTTC CASSPSSGGPYEQYF - TRBJ2-7 TRBD2 TRBV4-1
TGTGCCTGGAGCCCCGGGGGCACTGAAGCTTTCTTT CAWSPGGTEAFF - TRBJ1-1 - TRBV30
TGTGCCAGCAGCCCAAACAGGGGGAGCGGAGATACGCAGTATTTT CASSPNRGSGDTQYF - TRBJ2-3 TRBD1 TRBV7-8
TGCGCCAGCAGCCAAGTAGGGGACAGTTCCTACGAGCAGTACTTC CASSQVGDSSYEQYF - TRBJ2-7 TRBD1 TRBV4-1
TGTGCCAGCAGCGTAGGGACTGCCTACGAGCAGTACTTC CASSVGTAYEQYF - TRBJ2-7 - TRBV27
TGTGCCAGCAGTGGAACCGGGACTAGATATGAGCAGTTCTTC CASSGTGTRYEQFF - TRBJ2-1 TRBD2 TRBV28
TGTGCCAGCAGCCCCGGGGGGGCGGGTGGCTACACCTTC CASSPGGAGGYTF - TRBJ1-2 - TRBV7-9
TGTGCCAGCAGCTTAGGCCTAATAAATGGCTACACCTTC CASSLGLINGYTF - TRBJ1-2 - TRBV13
TGTGCCAGTCGCAGGGTGGACACTGAAGCTTTCTTT CASRRVDTEAFF few TRBJ1-1 - TRBV27
TGTGCCAGCAGCCCGATGACAGGGCCCCAAGAGACCCAGTACTTC CASSPMTGPQETQYF - TRBJ2-5 TRBD1 TRBV5-6
TGTGCCAGCAGCCCGGGACTAGCGGGAGACGGCACCGGGGAGCTGTTTTTT CASSPGLAGDGTGELFF - TRBJ2-2 TRBD2 TRBV7-9
TGTGCCAGCAGCCCTGCGGGGACTGATTACAATGAGCAGTTCTTC CASSPAGTDYNEQFF - TRBJ2-1 - TRBV11-2
TGTGCCAGCAGCTTATTAGGCGGGAGCTACAATGAGCAGTTCTTC CASSLLGGSYNEQFF - TRBJ2-1 TRBD2 TRBV7-2
TGTGCCAGCAGCTTATTACCCGCGCGACAAGAGACCCAGTACTTC CASSLLPARQETQYF - TRBJ2-5 - TRBV7-8